This T cell receptor (beta chain) appears in the sequencing data of a study of blood T cell repertoires in COVID-19. Looking at the study overall: The samples span acute and convalescent COVID-19 from the United States, Italy and Spain. PBMCs, B-cell-depleted T cells, or T cells were the source of the cDNA or gDNA that made up the material.

In the authors' methods: Reference gene primers were amplified, and this amplification served to estimate nucleated cell counts. Using immunoSEQ multiplex PCR, the repertoire was profiled, and TCRdb retains in-frame clones only, with some absent. V and J calls and clone size are as listed in that table; D and trimming were resolved from the DNA. The table includes some 370,000 clones, around 92% detected once. CDR1 is LNHDA, CDR2 SQIVND, per germline (reference sequence). This CDR3 is 15 amino acids long. The V end was cut by 0 bases, the J end by 5 bases, with 14 bases between. The sequence came from a middle-aged man with acute or convalescent COVID-19. The source material was peripheral blood. The V call is TRBV19, the J call TRBJ2-7; the D gene is possibly TRBD2 (7 bases). CDR3 bases: TGTGCCAGTAGTATAGATATGGGGGGGCAGGACGAGCAGTACTTC. Translated, it gives CASSIDMGGQDEQYF.